The sequence of this TCR beta chain was determined in a study of blood T cell repertoires in COVID-19. Study details: There were acute and convalescent COVID-19 samples, and they came from the United States, Italy and Spain. T cells, B-cell-depleted T cells, or PBMCs provided the cDNA or gDNA that served as material.

How the authors handled the data: Amplification from reference gene primers served as the basis for estimated nucleated cell counts. Repertoires were generated with immunoSEQ multiplex PCR, while TCRdb's copy carries only in-frame clones and drops some. V and J calls plus clone size are reproduced from that table; the DNA served to infer D and trimming. The repertoire holds about 110,000 clones, with less than 75% as singletons. The CDR3 loop spans 14 amino acids. CDR1 MNHEY and CDR2 SVGAGI come from the germline V gene. With V trimmed by 6 bases and J by 10 bases, 9 bases remained unmatched. The sample taken for sequencing was peripheral blood. The TCR sequence derives from a woman aged 35 to 49 with acute or convalescent COVID-19. This chain joins TRBV6-5 and TRBJ1-6, with 7 bases lining up with TRBD1. CDR3 loop: CASSRGDSTSPLHF. The CDR3 bases are TGTGCCAGCAGCAGAGGGGACAGTACCTCACCCCTCCACTTT.